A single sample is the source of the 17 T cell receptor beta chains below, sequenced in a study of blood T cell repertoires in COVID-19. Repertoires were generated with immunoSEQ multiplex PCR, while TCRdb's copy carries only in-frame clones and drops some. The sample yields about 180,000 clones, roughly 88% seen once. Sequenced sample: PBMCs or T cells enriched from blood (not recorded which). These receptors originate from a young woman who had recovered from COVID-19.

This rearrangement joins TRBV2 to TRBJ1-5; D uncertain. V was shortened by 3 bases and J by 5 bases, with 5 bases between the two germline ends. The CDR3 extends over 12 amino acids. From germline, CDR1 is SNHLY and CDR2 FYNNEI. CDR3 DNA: TGTGCCAGCAGTGAGTTAGATCAGCCCCAGCATTTT. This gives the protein CASSELDQPQHF.

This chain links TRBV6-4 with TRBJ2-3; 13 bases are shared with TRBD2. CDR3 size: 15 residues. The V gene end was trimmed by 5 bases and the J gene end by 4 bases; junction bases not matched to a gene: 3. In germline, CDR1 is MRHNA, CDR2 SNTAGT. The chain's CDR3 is CASSRTSGGSDTQYF. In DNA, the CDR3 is TGTGCCAGCAGTCGGACTAGCGGGGGATCAGATACGCAGTATTTT.

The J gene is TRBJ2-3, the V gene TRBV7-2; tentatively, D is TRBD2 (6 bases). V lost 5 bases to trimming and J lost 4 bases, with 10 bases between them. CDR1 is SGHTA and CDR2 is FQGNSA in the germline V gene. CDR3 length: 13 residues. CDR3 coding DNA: TGTGCCAGCAGCCGGGAGTTAGCAGATACGCAGTATTTT. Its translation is CASSRELADTQYF.

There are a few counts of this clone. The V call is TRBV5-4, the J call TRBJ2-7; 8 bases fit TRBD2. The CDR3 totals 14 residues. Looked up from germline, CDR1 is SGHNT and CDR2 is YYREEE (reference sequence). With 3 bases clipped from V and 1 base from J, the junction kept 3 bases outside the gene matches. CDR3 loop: CASSYGTRSYEQYF. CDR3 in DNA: TGTGCCAGCAGCTACGGGACTAGGTCCTACGAGCAGTACTTC. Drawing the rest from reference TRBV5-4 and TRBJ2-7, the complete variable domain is ETGVTQSPTHLIKTRGQQVTLRCSSQSGHNTVSWYQQALGQGPQFIFQYYREEENGRGNFPPRFSGLQFPNYSSELNVNALELDDSALYLCASSYGTRSYEQYFGPGTRLTVT.

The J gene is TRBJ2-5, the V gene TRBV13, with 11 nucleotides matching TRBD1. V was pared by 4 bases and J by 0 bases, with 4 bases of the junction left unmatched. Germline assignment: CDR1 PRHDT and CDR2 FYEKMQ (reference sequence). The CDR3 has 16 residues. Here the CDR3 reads CASSSRDRGYQETQYF. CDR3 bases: TGTGCCAGCAGCTCCCGGGACAGGGGGTACCAAGAGACCCAGTACTTC.

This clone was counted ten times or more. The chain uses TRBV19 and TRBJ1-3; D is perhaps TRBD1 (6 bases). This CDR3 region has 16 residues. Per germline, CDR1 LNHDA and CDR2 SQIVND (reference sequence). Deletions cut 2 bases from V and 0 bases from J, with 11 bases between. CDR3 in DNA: TGTGCCAGTAGTATATCGGACAGCAGCTCTGGAAACACCATATATTTT. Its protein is CASSISDSSSGNTIYF.

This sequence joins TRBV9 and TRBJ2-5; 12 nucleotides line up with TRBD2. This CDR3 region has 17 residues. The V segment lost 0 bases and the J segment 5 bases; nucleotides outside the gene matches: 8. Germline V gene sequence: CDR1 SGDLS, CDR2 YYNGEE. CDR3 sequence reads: CASSVGASGGVLETQYF. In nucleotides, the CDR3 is TGTGCCAGCAGCGTAGGGGCTAGCGGGGGGGTTCTGGAGACCCAGTACTTC.

In nucleotides, the CDR3 is TGCAGTGCTAGTGAACCGGGACAGGGTTACAATGAGCAGTTCTTC. Translated: CSASEPGQGYNEQFF. The rearrangement links TRBV20-1 to TRBJ2-1, with TRBD1 matching over 9 bases. The V gene end was trimmed by 3 bases and the J gene end by 4 bases; junction bases not matched to a gene: 7. CDR3 length equals 15 residues. Germline assignment: CDR1 DFQATT and CDR2 SNEGSKA (reference sequence).

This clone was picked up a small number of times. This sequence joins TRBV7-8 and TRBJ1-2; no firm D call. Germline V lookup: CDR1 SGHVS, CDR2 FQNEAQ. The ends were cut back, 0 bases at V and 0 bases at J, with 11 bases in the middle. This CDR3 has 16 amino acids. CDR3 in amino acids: CASSLAGQATNYGYTF. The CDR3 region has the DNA TGTGCCAGCAGCTTAGCTGGGCAGGCAACTAACTATGGCTACACCTTC.

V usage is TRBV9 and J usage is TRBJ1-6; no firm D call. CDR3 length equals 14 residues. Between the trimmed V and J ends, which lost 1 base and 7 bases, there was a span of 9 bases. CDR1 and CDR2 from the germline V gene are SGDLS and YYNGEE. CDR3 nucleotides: TGTGCCAGCAGCGTAACAGCTAACAATTCACCCCTCCACTTT. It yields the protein CASSVTANNSPLHF.

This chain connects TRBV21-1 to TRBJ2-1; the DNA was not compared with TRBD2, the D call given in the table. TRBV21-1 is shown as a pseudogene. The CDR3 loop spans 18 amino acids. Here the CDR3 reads CASSKGFEAVVSYNEQFF. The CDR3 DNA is TGTGCCAGCAGCAAAGGTTTCGAGGCTGTAGTGTCCTACAATGAGCAGTTCTTC.

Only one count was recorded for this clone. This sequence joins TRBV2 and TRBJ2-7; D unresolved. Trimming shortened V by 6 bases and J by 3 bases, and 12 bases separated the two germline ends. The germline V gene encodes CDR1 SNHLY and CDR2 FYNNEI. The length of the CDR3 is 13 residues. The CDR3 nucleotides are TGTGCCAGCAGCCCAGAGGTCCACTACGAGCAGTACTTC. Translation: CASSPEVHYEQYF.

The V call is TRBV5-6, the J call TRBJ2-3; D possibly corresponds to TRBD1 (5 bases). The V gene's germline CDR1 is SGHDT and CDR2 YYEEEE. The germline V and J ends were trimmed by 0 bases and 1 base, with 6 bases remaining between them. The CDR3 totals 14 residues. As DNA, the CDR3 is TGTGCCAGCAGCTTGGCACAGGGCACAGATACGCAGTATTTT. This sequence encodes CASSLAQGTDTQYF.

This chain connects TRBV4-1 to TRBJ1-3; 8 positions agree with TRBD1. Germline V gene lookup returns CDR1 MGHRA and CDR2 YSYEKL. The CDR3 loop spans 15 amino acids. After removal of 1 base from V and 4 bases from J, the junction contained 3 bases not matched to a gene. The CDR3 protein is CASSQAQGEGNTIYF. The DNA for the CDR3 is TGCGCCAGCAGCCAAGCACAGGGGGAGGGAAACACCATATATTTT.

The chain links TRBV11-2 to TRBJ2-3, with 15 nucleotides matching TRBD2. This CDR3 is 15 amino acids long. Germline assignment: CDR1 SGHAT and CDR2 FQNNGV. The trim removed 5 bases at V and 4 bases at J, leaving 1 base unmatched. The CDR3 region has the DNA TGTGCCAGCAGCCGGACTAGCGGGGGGGCAGATACGCAGTATTTT. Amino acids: CASSRTSGGADTQYF.

For the CDR3, the DNA is TGTGCCAGCAGCCTAAGGACTAGCGCCCGAGAGACCCAGTACTTC. It translates to CASSLRTSARETQYF. The J gene is TRBJ2-5, the V gene TRBV7-2, with 9 bases matching TRBD2. The J segment lost 4 bases and the V segment lost 5 bases, leaving 8 bases of the junction unmatched. The CDR3 has 15 residues. CDR1 and CDR2 from the germline V gene are SGHTA and FQGNSA.

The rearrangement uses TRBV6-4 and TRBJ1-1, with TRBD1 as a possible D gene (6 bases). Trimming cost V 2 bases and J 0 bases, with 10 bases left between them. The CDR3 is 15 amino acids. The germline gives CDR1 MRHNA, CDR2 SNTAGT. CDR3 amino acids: CASSDRGYLNTEAFF. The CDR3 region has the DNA TGTGCCAGCAGTGACAGGGGGTATCTGAACACTGAAGCTTTCTTT.